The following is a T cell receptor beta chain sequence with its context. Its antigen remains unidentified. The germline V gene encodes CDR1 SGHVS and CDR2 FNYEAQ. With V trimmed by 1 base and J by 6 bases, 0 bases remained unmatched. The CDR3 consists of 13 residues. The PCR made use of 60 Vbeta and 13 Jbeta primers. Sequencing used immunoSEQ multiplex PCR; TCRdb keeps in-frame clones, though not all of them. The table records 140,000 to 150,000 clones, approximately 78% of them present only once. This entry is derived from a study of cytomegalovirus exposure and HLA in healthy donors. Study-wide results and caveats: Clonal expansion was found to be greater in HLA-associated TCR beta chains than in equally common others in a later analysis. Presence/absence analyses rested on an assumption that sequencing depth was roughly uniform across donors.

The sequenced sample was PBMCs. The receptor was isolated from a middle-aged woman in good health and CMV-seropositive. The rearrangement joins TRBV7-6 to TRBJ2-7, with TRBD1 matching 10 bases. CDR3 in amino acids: CASSLGDRGEQYF. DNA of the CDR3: TGTGCCAGCAGCTTAGGGGACAGGGGCGAGCAGTACTTC.